The clone carrying this T cell receptor beta chain appeared many times. Its antigen is unknown. The CDR3 totals 13 residues. Trimming removed 6 bases from V and 4 bases from J, with 9 bases in between. The data stem from a study of regulatory T cells in long-lasting Graves disease. The study's findings and limits: TRBV28, TRBJ1-2 and TRBJ2-5 were segments that persistent disease favored. Persistent Graves' disease cases displayed lower TCR diversity than newly diagnosed ones.

Library construction for TCR beta used iRepertoire HTBI primers and Arm-PCR of CDR3 regions. TCRdb reanalysed the multiplex PCR reads using MiXCR and keeps one entry per CDR3 protein. Here the sample spans 650,000 to 700,000 distinct CDR3 sequences, around 30% being singletons. The time point here: persistent/refractory GD, antithyroid drugs over 5 years with positive TRAb. PBMCs provided the RNA from which the TCR library was made. The rearrangement joins TRBV12-3 or TRBV12-4 to TRBJ2-2, with a possible D match to TRBD1 (5 bases). Sequencing was performed on peripheral blood mononuclear cells (PBMCs), taken when the disease was refractory, from a patient treated with antithyroid drugs. This TCR was sampled from a female donor with Graves disease. The CDR3 reads CASRPDTTGELFF. The CDR3 DNA is TGTGCCAGCAGACCGGACACCACCGGGGAGCTGTTTTTT.